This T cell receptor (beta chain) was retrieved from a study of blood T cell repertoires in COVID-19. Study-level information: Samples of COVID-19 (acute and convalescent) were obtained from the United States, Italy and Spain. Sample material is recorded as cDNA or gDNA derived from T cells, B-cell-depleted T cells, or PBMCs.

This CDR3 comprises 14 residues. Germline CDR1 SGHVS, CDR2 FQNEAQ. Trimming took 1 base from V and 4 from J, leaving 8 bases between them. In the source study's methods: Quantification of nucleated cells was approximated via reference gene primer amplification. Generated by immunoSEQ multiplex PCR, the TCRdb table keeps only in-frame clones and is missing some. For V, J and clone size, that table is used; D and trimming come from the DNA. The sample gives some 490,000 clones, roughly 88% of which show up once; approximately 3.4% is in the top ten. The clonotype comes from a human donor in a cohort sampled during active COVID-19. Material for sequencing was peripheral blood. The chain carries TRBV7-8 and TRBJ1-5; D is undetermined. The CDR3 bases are TGTGCCAGCAGCTTAGTATCGGGGAATCAGCCCCAGCATTTT. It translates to CASSLVSGNQPQHF.